The T cell receptor beta chain under discussion was sequenced for a study of cytomegalovirus exposure and HLA in healthy donors. Overall study context: Roughly 80 million unique TCRs from HLA-typed donors made up an early data release. Study findings and constraints: Indistinguishability led to the exclusion of some V segments, TRBV6-2 and TRBV6-3 included. Sequencing likely generated an artifact that appeared as a cluster of highly shared sequence variants. Associated with cytomegalovirus, according to the listing, were 150 to 200 TCR beta chains.

Germline V gene sequence: CDR1 SGHTA, CDR2 FQGTGA. V was pared by 3 bases and J by 7 bases, with 18 bases between. This CDR3 region has 16 residues. The PCR made use of 60 Vbeta and 13 Jbeta primers. Generated by immunoSEQ multiplex PCR, the TCRdb table keeps only in-frame clones and is missing some. The sample carries roughly 43,000 clones, around three quarters recorded once. This clone was found once. Its target is unknown. The chain combines TRBV7-3 with TRBJ2-2; D is possibly TRBD2 (7 bases). The receptor was isolated from a man younger than 45 in good health and CMV-seronegative. The sample comprised PBMCs. CDR3 protein: CASSFRGASIDGELFF. The CDR3 DNA reads TGTGCCAGCAGCTTCCGGGGGGCCTCGATTGACGGGGAGCTGTTTTTT.